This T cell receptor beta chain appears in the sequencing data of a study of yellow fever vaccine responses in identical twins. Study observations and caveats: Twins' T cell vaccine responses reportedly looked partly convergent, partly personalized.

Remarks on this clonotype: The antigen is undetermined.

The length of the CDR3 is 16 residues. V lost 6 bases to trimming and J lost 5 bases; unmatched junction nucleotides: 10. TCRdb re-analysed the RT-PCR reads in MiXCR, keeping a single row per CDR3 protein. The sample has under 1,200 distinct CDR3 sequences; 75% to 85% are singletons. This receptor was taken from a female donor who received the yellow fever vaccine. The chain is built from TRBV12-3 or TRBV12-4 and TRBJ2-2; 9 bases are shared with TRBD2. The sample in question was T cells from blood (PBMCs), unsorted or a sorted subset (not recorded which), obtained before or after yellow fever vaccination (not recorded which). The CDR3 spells CASRYNSGSGTGELFF. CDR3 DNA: TGTGCCAGCAGATATAATAGCGGGAGTGGAACCGGGGAGCTGTTTTTT.